Following are 32 T cell receptor beta chains from one sample sequenced in a study of T cells in Graves' hyperthyroidism and ophthalmopathy. RNA transcripts yielded amplified TCR beta CDR3 regions. An initial round of RT-PCR targeting the TCR CDR3 relied on the HTBI primer set. TCRdb reprocessed the multiplex PCR reads via MiXCR and lists one record per CDR3 protein. This table holds 410,000 or so distinct CDR3 sequences, approximately 14% found once. The specimen was blood. The receptors originated from a man aged 18 to 29 with Graves' ophthalmopathy.

The table lists this clonotype with many counts. The rearrangement joins TRBV11-3 to TRBJ2-1; D may be TRBD2 (7 bases). Per germline, CDR1 SGHNT and CDR2 YENEEA. V dropped 5 bases and J dropped 4 bases, with 18 bases sitting between them. This CDR3 contains 16 residues. As DNA, the CDR3 is TGTGCCAGCAGCGGGGAATGGCGGGGGCCGTACAATGAGCAGTTCTTC. Translation: CASSGEWRGPYNEQFF.

A note on this clonotype: A much bigger clone sits one base away, suggesting this may be a read error. V usage is TRBV5-5 and J usage is TRBJ2-7; no clear D gene. Trimming shortened V by 0 bases and J by 5 bases, and 15 bases separated the two germline ends. Looked up from germline, CDR1 is SGHKS and CDR2 is YYEKEE (reference sequence). The CDR3 length is 15 residues. The CDR3, as DNA: TGTGCCAGCAGCTTGGTGGCAGGCCAAGCCCACGAGCAGTACTTC. It is translated as CASSLVAGQAHEQYF.

This clonotype was seen repeatedly, ten times or more. The chain joins TRBV20-1 to TRBJ2-3; tentative D call: TRBD1 (5 bases). This CDR3 has 15 residues. The germline V and J ends were trimmed by 5 bases and 0 bases, with 15 bases remaining between them. The germline CDR1 and CDR2 sequences are DFQATT and SNEGSKA (reference sequence). The CDR3 reads CSAQGGKTSTDTQYF. Here the CDR3 DNA reads TGCAGTGCTCAGGGTGGTAAAACTAGCACAGATACGCAGTATTTT.

This clonotype has a count of ten or more. The rearrangement links TRBV3-1 to TRBJ2-3, with 15 bases aligning to TRBD2. The germline V gene has CDR1 LGHDT and CDR2 YNNKEL (reference sequence). The V segment lost 8 bases and the J segment 10 bases; nucleotides outside the gene matches: 13. This CDR3 is built from 16 residues. As DNA, the CDR3 is TGTGCCAGCGGATTTCCTGGACTAGCGGGGGGGCAGGCGCAGTATTTT. It yields the protein CASGFPGLAGGQAQYF.

This clonotype was detected ten times or more. This chain uses TRBV6-1 with TRBJ1-2; D is uncertain. V dropped 3 bases and J dropped 7 bases, with 6 bases sitting between them. The CDR3 has 11 amino acids. The germline V gene encodes CDR1 MNHNS and CDR2 SASEGT. The CDR3, as DNA: TGTGCCAGCAGTGAGTTTCTTGGCTACACCTTC. It codes for CASSEFLGYTF.

The chain joins TRBV12-3 or TRBV12-4 to TRBJ2-3, with 11 positions matching TRBD2. The CDR3 totals 15 residues. The ends lost 2 bases at V and 11 bases at J; junction bases unmatched: 9. The CDR3 protein is CASSLPGLAAPGQYF. The CDR3 nucleotides read TGTGCCAGCAGTTTACCGGGACTAGCGGCCCCGGGGCAGTATTTT.

This clonotype was seen ten or more times. This chain joins TRBV12-3 or TRBV12-4 and TRBJ2-5, with 9 positions matching TRBD1. V shed 6 bases and J 7 bases; nucleotides not matched to a gene: 9. This CDR3 is 14 amino acids long. DNA of the CDR3: TGTGCCAGCAGACCGGACAGGGGCGGGGGGACCCAGTACTTC. Its protein product is CASRPDRGGGTQYF.

This chain uses TRBV5-1 with TRBJ1-5; 10 positions match TRBD1. V dropped 5 bases and J dropped 2; count of bases not matched to a gene: 7. The CDR3 length is 16 residues. Per the germline V gene, CDR1 is SGHRS and CDR2 is YFSETQ. The CDR3 loop is CASSPAGTGGNQPQHF. CDR3 sequence (DNA): TGCGCCAGCAGTCCAGCCGGGACAGGGGGCAATCAGCCCCAGCATTTT.

Ten or more counts support this clonotype. The rearrangement joins TRBV2 to TRBJ1-1, with TRBD1 matching over 7 bases. The length of the CDR3 is 13 residues. Germline V lookup: CDR1 SNHLY, CDR2 FYNNEI. J lost 4 bases, V lost 7 bases, and 6 bases had no gene match. For the CDR3, the DNA is TGTGCCAGCATTATAAGGGGGCTCACTGAAGCTTTCTTT. This codes for CASIIRGLTEAFF.

This clonotype was observed at least ten times. The genes are TRBV18 and TRBJ1-1; 7 nucleotides align to TRBD1. The CDR3 extends over 16 amino acids. Trimming cost V 0 bases and J 3 bases; bases outside gene matches: 7. Germline CDR1 is KGHSH and CDR2 is LQKENI. This CDR3 is CASSPPGGGYDTEAFF. The CDR3 nucleotides are TGTGCCAGCTCACCACCCGGAGGGGGCTATGACACTGAAGCTTTCTTT.

In this sample, this clonotype turned up a few times. The J gene is TRBJ2-2, the V gene TRBV10-1, with 7 bases that match TRBD2. Germline CDR1 reads WNHNN; CDR2 reads SYGVQD (reference sequence). The CDR3 runs 13 residues. The V and J ends lost 7 bases and 7 bases, in that order; junction bases with no gene match: 6. Here the CDR3 reads CASTNSGFGELFF. The CDR3 DNA reads TGCGCCAGCACCAATAGCGGGTTCGGGGAGCTGTTTTTT.

This clonotype has a count of ten or more. This chain uses TRBV27 with TRBJ1-1, with D possibly TRBD1 on 5 matching bases. Trimming took off 2 bases at V and 7 bases at J, with 11 bases between the two ends. The CDR3 length is 13 residues. CDR1 is MNHEY, CDR2 SMNVEV, per germline (reference sequence). The DNA of the CDR3 is TGTGCCAGCAGTTTAGCAGGGAATGTTGAAGCTTTCTTT. Amino acids: CASSLAGNVEAFF.

Many counts were recorded for this clonotype. The chain employs TRBV30 and TRBJ2-5; D is perhaps TRBD2 (6 bases). Germline CDR1 reads GTSNPN; CDR2 reads SVGIG (reference sequence). This CDR3 has 11 amino acids. V gave up 5 bases and J gave up 5 bases, with 9 bases separating them. This CDR3 is CAWGEAETQYF. CDR3 nucleotide sequence: TGTGCCTGGGGGGAGGCGGAGACCCAGTACTTC.

In this sample, this clonotype turned up a few times. V usage is TRBV4-1 and J usage is TRBJ2-5; the match to TRBD2 covers 10 bases. The CDR3 runs to 17 residues. Germline values: CDR1 MGHRA, CDR2 YSYEKL. The junction had 9 bases not matched to a gene; V was cut back by 0 bases and J by 5 bases. DNA for the CDR3: TGCGCCAGCAGCCAAGAAAGGAGGGTAGCGGGAGGCGAGACCCAGTACTTC. Residues: CASSQERRVAGGETQYF.

This clonotype was seen many times. The rearrangement joins TRBV3-1 to TRBJ2-3; 8 positions match TRBD2. The trim removed 2 bases at V and 6 bases at J, leaving 7 bases unmatched. The CDR3 is 15 amino acids. Germline V gives CDR1 LGHDT, CDR2 YNNKEL (reference sequence). The DNA for the CDR3 is TGTGCCAGCAGCCAACTAGCGGGCCCCGCGGATACGCAGTATTTT. Protein product: CASSQLAGPADTQYF.

Many counts were recorded for this clonotype. The V call is TRBV11-2, the J call TRBJ2-5; TRBD2 matches at 8 bases. The CDR3 is made up of 15 amino acids. J gave up 0 bases and V 1 base, and 1 base lay outside the gene matches. The germline V gene encodes CDR1 SGHAT and CDR2 FQNNGV. CDR3 nucleotide sequence: TGTGCCAGCAGCTTAGGCGGGGGGAACCAAGAGACCCAGTACTTC. It specifies CASSLGGGNQETQYF.

The table lists this clonotype with many counts. This rearrangement joins TRBV12-3 or TRBV12-4 to TRBJ1-6, with 11 bases lining up with TRBD1. The V segment lost 6 bases and the J segment 10 bases; nucleotides outside the gene matches: 5. This CDR3 region has 14 residues. CDR3 in amino acids: CASSGDRGVSPLHF. CDR3 DNA: TGTGCCAGCAGCGGGGACAGGGGGGTATCACCCCTCCACTTT.

This clonotype was seen repeatedly, ten times or more. The V gene is TRBV24-1, the J gene TRBJ2-1; tentatively, D is TRBD2 (5 bases). Germline values: CDR1 KGHDR, CDR2 SFDVKD. The CDR3 is 13 residues long. The ends were cut back, 3 bases at V and 8 bases at J, with 10 bases in the middle. The CDR3 region has the DNA TGTGCCACCAGTGATCACGGAGGCGATGAGCAGTTCTTC. Protein product: CATSDHGGDEQFF.

This clonotype was detected many times. The V call is TRBV5-1, the J call TRBJ1-1; D call uncertain. The CDR3 is 12 residues long. V was shortened by 1 base and J by 6 bases, with 7 bases between the two germline ends. In germline, CDR1 is SGHRS, CDR2 YFSETQ. The CDR3 reads CASSLLGSEAFF. In DNA form, the CDR3 reads TGCGCCAGCAGCTTGTTGGGATCTGAAGCTTTCTTT.

This clonotype was found many times. The rearrangement joins TRBV30 to TRBJ2-5, with 7 nucleotides matching TRBD1. Germline values: CDR1 GTSNPN, CDR2 SVGIG (reference sequence). The CDR3 runs to 12 residues. Trimming cost V 1 base and J 6 bases; bases outside gene matches: 2. CDR3 in amino acids: CAWSGQGQTQYF. The CDR3 nucleotides read TGTGCCTGGAGTGGACAGGGACAGACCCAGTACTTC.

This clonotype was detected many times. The genes are TRBV6-1 and TRBJ2-1, with D perhaps TRBD2 (6 bases). Per the germline V gene, CDR1 is MNHNS and CDR2 is SASEGT. This CDR3 contains 15 residues. Trimming cost V 4 bases and J 0 bases, with 10 bases left between them. CDR3 protein: CASSGRGSSYNEQFF. The CDR3 DNA is TGTGCCAGCAGTGGTCGGGGGAGCTCCTACAATGAGCAGTTCTTC.

This clonotype was found many times. The chain has TRBV5-5 and TRBJ2-1; a possible D gene is TRBD1 (5 bases). Germline CDR1 is SGHKS and CDR2 is YYEKEE (reference sequence). The CDR3 loop spans 15 amino acids. The V end lost 0 bases, the J end lost 1 base, and 8 bases lay between the germline ends. As DNA, the CDR3 is TGTGCCAGCAGCTTGGGCAGGGAATCCTACAATGAGCAGTTCTTC. This encodes CASSLGRESYNEQFF. Using reference TRBV5-5 and TRBJ2-1 for the parts outside the CDR3, the full variable domain is DAGVTQSPTHLIKTRGQQVTLRCSPISGHKSVSWYQQVLGQGPQFIFQYYEKEERGRGNFPDRFSARQFPNYSSELNVNALLLGDSALYLCASSLGRESYNEQFFGPGTRLTVL.

This clonotype occurred a few times. A much more abundant neighbour one base away suggests this may be a read error. The J gene is TRBJ2-7, the V gene TRBV3-1; 7 bases map to TRBD2. Germline loops: CDR1 LGHDT, CDR2 YNNKEL (reference sequence). The CDR3 is made up of 15 amino acids. DNA for the CDR3: TGTGCCAGCAACCAAGGAGCGGGATCCCCCTACGAGCAGTACTTC. It yields the protein CASNQGAGSPYEQYF.

This sequence joins TRBV7-3 and TRBJ2-1, with 10 bases aligning to TRBD2. Per germline, CDR1 SGHTA and CDR2 FQGTGA. There are 14 residues in the CDR3. V lost 3 bases, J lost 8 bases, and 4 bases stayed unmatched. DNA for the CDR3: TGTGCCAGCAGCTTGGGACTAGCGCTCGATGAGCAGTTCTTC. It is translated as CASSLGLALDEQFF.

This clonotype has ten or more counts. The chain recombines TRBV30 with TRBJ1-1; D not certain. This CDR3 has 14 amino acids. The V end was cut by 1 base, the J end by 1 base, with 10 bases between. Germline CDR1 GTSNPN, CDR2 SVGIG (reference sequence). In DNA form, the CDR3 reads TGTGCCTGGAGTGGGGCCGGGTGGAACACTGAAGCTTTCTTT. It codes for CAWSGAGWNTEAFF.

This clonotype was seen more than once but under ten times. The V and J genes are TRBV5-6 and TRBJ2-3, with a tentative D call TRBD1 (6 bases). Per germline, CDR1 SGHDT and CDR2 YYEEEE. V gave up 3 bases and J gave up 5 bases, with 10 bases separating them. The CDR3 has 13 amino acids. CDR3 loop: CASSSVGGDTQYF. The CDR3 DNA reads as TGTGCCAGCAGCTCAGTAGGGGGAGATACGCAGTATTTT. Full variable domain (rest looked up from reference TRBV5-6 and TRBJ2-3): DAGVTQSPTHLIKTRGQQVTLRCSPKSGHDTVSWYQQALGQGPQFIFQYYEEEERQRGNFPDRFSGHQFPNYSSELNVNALLLGDSALYLCASSSVGGDTQYFGPGTRLTVL.

This clonotype was counted a few times. This chain links TRBV6-1 with TRBJ1-6; unclear D gene. V lost 5 bases to trimming and J lost 5 bases, with 13 bases between them. Germline V gives CDR1 MNHNS, CDR2 SASEGT. CDR3 length: 15 residues. CDR3 sequence: CASSRMPVNNSPLHF. CDR3 in DNA: TGTGCCAGCAGTAGGATGCCTGTTAATAATTCACCCCTCCACTTT.

In its sample, this clonotype was seen many times. The chain combines TRBV12-3 or TRBV12-4 with TRBJ1-1; possibly TRBD1 for D (5 bases). Between the trimmed V and J ends, which lost 5 bases and 11 bases, there was a span of 24 bases. The CDR3 length is 15 residues. The CDR3 nucleotides are TGTGCCAGCAGTCGGCAAGGGACTCATGGATTGTACGCTTTCTTT. Its translation is CASSRQGTHGLYAFF.

A note on this clonotype: Being one base from a much bigger clone, this may be a read error. The rearrangement joins TRBV5-1 to TRBJ2-1; 13 bases line up with TRBD2. The CDR3 consists of 17 residues. Unmatched junction bases numbered 4, after V lost 2 bases and J lost 2 bases. CDR1 and CDR2 (germline): SGHRS, YFSETQ. The CDR3: CASSFRTSGGTYNEQFF. As DNA, the CDR3 is TGCGCCAGCAGCTTCCGGACTAGCGGGGGCACCTACAATGAGCAGTTCTTC. The full variable domain, rest sourced from reference TRBV5-1 and TRBJ2-1, is KAGVTQTPRYLIKTRGQQVTLSCSPISGHRSVSWYQQTPGQGLQFLFEYFSETQRNKGNFPGRFSGRQFSNSRSEMNVSTLELGDSALYLCASSFRTSGGTYNEQFFGPGTRLTVL.

This clonotype was seen more than once but under ten times. The chain is built from TRBV27 and TRBJ2-7, with 7 bases that match TRBD2. CDR1 is MNHEY and CDR2 is SMNVEV in the germline V gene (reference sequence). The V and J ends lost 0 bases and 7 bases, in that order; junction bases with no gene match: 3. This CDR3 has 13 amino acids. The CDR3 bases are TGTGCCAGCAGTTTATCACCCGGGGGGGAGCAGTACTTC. Translation: CASSLSPGGEQYF.

This clonotype has a handful of counts. J is TRBJ2-3 and V is TRBV15, with D tentatively TRBD1 (5 bases). Germline V gene sequence: CDR1 LNHNV, CDR2 YYDKDF (reference sequence). V was cut by 1 base and J by 0 bases, with 11 bases left in between. CDR3 length: 16 amino acids. The CDR3 DNA is TGTGCCACCAGCAGAGGAGCAGGGCTGAGCACAGATACGCAGTATTTT. The encoded protein is CATSRGAGLSTDTQYF.

In its sample, this clonotype was seen many times. The chain carries TRBV20-1 and TRBJ1-1; 8 nucleotides agree with TRBD1. The length of the CDR3 is 15 residues. Germline CDR1 and CDR2: DFQATT and SNEGSKA (reference sequence). Trimming removed 3 bases from V and 5 bases from J; junction bases left unmatched: 11. CDR3 protein: CSASRARGQGTEAFF. Here the CDR3 DNA reads TGCAGTGCTAGCCGCGCCAGGGGGCAAGGAACTGAAGCTTTCTTT.